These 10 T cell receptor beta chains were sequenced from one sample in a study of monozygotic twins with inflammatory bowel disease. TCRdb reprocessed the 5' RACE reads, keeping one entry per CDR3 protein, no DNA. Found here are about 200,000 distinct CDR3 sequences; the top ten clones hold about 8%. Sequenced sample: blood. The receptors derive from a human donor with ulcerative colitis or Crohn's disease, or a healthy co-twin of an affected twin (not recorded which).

The CDR3 here is CASSFGGDRTDTQYF. The V and J genes are TRBV5-1 and TRBJ2-3; as DNA is missing, the TRBD1 call by TCRdb cannot be tested. The CDR3 runs to 15 residues. Looked up from germline, CDR1 is SGHRS and CDR2 is YFSETQ.

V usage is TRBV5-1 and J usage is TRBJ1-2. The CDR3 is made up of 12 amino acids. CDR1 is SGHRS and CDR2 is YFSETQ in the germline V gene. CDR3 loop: CASSPDVYGYTF.

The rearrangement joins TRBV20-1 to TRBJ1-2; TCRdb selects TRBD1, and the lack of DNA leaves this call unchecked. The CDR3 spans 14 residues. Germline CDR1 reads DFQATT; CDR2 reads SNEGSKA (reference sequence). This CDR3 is CSANPGQGNYGYTF.

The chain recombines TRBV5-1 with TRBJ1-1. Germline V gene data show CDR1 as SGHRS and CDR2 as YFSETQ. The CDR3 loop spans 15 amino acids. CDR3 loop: CASSYGGRSDTEAFF. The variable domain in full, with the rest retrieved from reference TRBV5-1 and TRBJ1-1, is KAGVTQTPRYLIKTRGQQVTLSCSPISGHRSVSWYQQTPGQGLQFLFEYFSETQRNKGNFPGRFSGRQFSNSRSEMNVSTLELGDSALYLCASSYGGRSDTEAFFGQGTRLTVV.

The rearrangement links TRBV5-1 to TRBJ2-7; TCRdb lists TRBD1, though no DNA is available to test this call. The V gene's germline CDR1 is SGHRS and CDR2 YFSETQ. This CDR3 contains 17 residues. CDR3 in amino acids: CASRPESWESLGDEQYF.

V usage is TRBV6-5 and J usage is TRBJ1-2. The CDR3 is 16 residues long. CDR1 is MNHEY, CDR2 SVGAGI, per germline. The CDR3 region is CASSYSAGWTNYGYTF.

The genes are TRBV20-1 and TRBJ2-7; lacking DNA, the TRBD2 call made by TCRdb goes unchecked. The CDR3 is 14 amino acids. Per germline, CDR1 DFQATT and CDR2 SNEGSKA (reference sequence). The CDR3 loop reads CSALSGTNSYEQYF.

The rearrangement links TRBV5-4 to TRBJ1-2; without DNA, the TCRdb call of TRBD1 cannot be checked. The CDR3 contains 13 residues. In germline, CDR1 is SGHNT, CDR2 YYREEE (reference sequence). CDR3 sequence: CASSLQGLYGYTF.

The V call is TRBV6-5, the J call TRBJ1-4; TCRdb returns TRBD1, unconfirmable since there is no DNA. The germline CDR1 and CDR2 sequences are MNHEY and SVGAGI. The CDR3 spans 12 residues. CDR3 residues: CASKGGQEKLFF.

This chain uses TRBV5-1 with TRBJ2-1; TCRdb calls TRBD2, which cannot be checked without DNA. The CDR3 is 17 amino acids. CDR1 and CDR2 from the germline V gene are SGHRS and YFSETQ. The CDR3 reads CASSPQLAGPSYNEQFF.